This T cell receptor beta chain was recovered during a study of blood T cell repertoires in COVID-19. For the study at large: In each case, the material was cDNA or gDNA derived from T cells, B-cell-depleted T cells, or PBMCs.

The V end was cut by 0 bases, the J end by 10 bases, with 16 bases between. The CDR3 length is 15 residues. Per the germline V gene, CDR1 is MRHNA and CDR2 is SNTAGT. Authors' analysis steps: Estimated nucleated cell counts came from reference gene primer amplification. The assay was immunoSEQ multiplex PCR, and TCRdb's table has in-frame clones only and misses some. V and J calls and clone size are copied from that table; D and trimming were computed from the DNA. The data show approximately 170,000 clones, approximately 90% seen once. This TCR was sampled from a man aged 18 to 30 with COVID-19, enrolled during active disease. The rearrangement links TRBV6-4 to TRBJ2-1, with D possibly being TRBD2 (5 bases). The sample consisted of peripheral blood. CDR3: CASSDSITREEEQFF. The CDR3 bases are TGTGCCAGCAGTGACTCAATAACCCGGGAAGAAGAGCAGTTCTTC.